A single sample is the source of the 32 T cell receptor beta chains below, sequenced in a study of blood T cells in healthy people across ages. A second roughly 6 to 12 cycle PCR used barcoded and J-beta primers. TCRdb reprocessed the 5' RACE reads with MiXCR, giving one entry per CDR3 protein. This sample has approximately 290,000 distinct CDR3 sequences; roughly 26% occur once, and the top ten carry approximately 28%. Source material: blood. The receptors originated from a woman between 65 and 79 years old in good health.

This clonotype was detected a few times. The CDR3 DNA reads as TGTGCCAGCAGTTTTGGGGGGGGAACAGAGACCCAGTACTTC. It is translated as CASSFGGGTETQYF. The genes are TRBV12-3 or TRBV12-4 and TRBJ2-5; 7 positions agree with TRBD2. This CDR3 has 14 residues. The ends lost 3 bases at V and 4 bases at J; junction bases unmatched: 5.

CDR3 in DNA: TGTGCCACTGACAGGGTTAGGGAGACCCAGTACTTC. This codes for CATDRVRETQYF. This sequence joins TRBV28 and TRBJ2-1, with 7 bases that match TRBD1. The J call could be wrong; TRBJ2-5 is a better fit for the DNA end. The length of the CDR3 is 12 residues. Germline V gives CDR1 MDHEN, CDR2 SYDVKM.

The rearrangement uses TRBV20-1 and TRBJ1-1; TRBD1 is a possible D gene (6 bases). CDR3 length equals 15 residues. V was clipped by 0 bases and J by 5 bases, with 16 bases between them. Germline-derived CDR1 and CDR2 are DFQATT and SNEGSKA (reference sequence). The CDR3 protein is CSARDASQGRTEAFF. In DNA form, the CDR3 reads TGCAGTGCTAGAGATGCATCCCAGGGGAGAACTGAAGCTTTCTTT.

This clonotype was counted a few times. The chain combines TRBV6-5 with TRBJ2-5, with D tentatively TRBD2 (6 bases). The DNA end is more similar to TRBJ2-7, so the J call may be wrong. Germline CDR1 is MNHEY and CDR2 is SVGAGI. CDR3 length: 16 residues. This CDR3 is CASSYSGGSRTYEQYF. The CDR3 coding sequence is TGTGCCAGCAGTTACTCGGGAGGTTCTAGAACCTACGAGCAGTACTTC.

V usage is TRBV9 and J usage is TRBJ2-6; weak D call: TRBD1 (6 bases). Per the germline V gene, CDR1 is SGDLS and CDR2 is YYNGEE. V was pared by 0 bases and J by 1 base, with 8 bases between. CDR3 length equals 16 residues. The CDR3 region has the DNA TGTGCCAGCAGCGTAGAACAGGGATCTGGGGCCAACGTCCTGACTTTC. This sequence encodes CASSVEQGSGANVLTF.

The chain joins TRBV12-3 or TRBV12-4 to TRBJ2-7; possible D gene TRBD1, 6 bases. This CDR3 contains 13 residues. The V end lost 2 bases, the J end lost 2 bases, and 7 bases lay between the germline ends. The CDR3 loop reads CASSLQGTYEQYF. DNA for the CDR3: TGTGCCAGCAGTTTACAGGGGACCTACGAGCAGTACTTC.

The chain carries TRBV5-1 and TRBJ1-4, with D hard to call. The CDR3 runs 15 residues. Germline V gene data show CDR1 as SGHRS and CDR2 as YFSETQ. Trimming took 2 bases from V and 8 from J, leaving 16 bases between them. The CDR3 DNA is TGCGCCAGCAGCTTTTGGTACGGGAGTGGAGAAAAACTGTTTTTT. It is translated as CASSFWYGSGEKLFF.

V is TRBV6-5 and J is TRBJ1-2; 8 positions agree with TRBD1. Germline-derived CDR1 and CDR2 are MNHEY and SVGAGI. The CDR3 has 14 residues. Trimming removed 6 bases from V and 0 bases from J; junction bases left unmatched: 3. The CDR3 sequence is CASRGDRTNYGYTF. The CDR3 nucleotides read TGTGCCAGCAGGGGGGACAGGACTAACTATGGCTACACCTTC.

This clonotype came up many times. The chain has TRBV5-1 and TRBJ2-3; the D is unclear. CDR3 length equals 15 residues. Trimming took off 0 bases at V and 0 bases at J, with 8 bases between the two ends. CDR1 and CDR2 from the germline V gene are SGHRS and YFSETQ. CDR3 sequence (DNA): TGCGCCAGCAGCTTGGTTTCCCCTAGCACAGATACGCAGTATTTT. This translates into CASSLVSPSTDTQYF.

This clonotype came up a few times. The genes are TRBV5-5 and TRBJ1-1; D is perhaps TRBD1 (5 bases). Trimming removed 0 bases from V and 4 bases from J, with 7 bases in between. Germline loops: CDR1 SGHKS, CDR2 YYEKEE (reference sequence). The CDR3 spans 13 residues. The CDR3 sequence: CASSLEGPTEAFF. Here the CDR3 DNA reads TGTGCCAGCAGCTTGGAGGGGCCCACTGAAGCTTTCTTT.

V and J are TRBV6-6 and TRBJ2-7; possibly TRBD1 for D (6 bases). The V end was cut by 7 bases, the J end by 4 bases, with 14 bases between. Per the germline V gene, CDR1 is MNHNY and CDR2 is SVGAGI (reference sequence). CDR3 length: 13 residues. The DNA for the CDR3 is TGTGCCAGCACCCCAGGGGTGCGATACGAGCAGTACTTC. Translation: CASTPGVRYEQYF.

This clonotype has more than one count but fewer than ten. CDR3 sequence: CASKVGYEQFF. The DNA of the CDR3 is TGTGCCAGCAAGGTTGGGTATGAGCAGTTCTTC. The rearrangement uses TRBV2 and TRBJ2-1; no firm D call. Germline CDR1 is SNHLY and CDR2 is FYNNEI. The ends were cut back, 7 bases at V and 8 bases at J, with 9 bases in the middle. This CDR3 has 11 amino acids.

The V and J genes are TRBV20-1 and TRBJ2-1; 7 bases agree with TRBD2. The DNA end is more similar to TRBJ2-7, so the J call may be wrong. The V gene's germline CDR1 is DFQATT and CDR2 SNEGSKA (reference sequence). The CDR3 spans 12 residues. CDR3 sequence (DNA): TGCAGTGCTAGGGACCCAGGGAGGGAACAGTACTTC. It encodes CSARDPGREQYF.

The table lists this clonotype with a few counts. The V call is TRBV20-1, the J call TRBJ2-3; TRBD1 matches at 10 bases. The CDR3 loop spans 15 amino acids. After removal of 4 bases from V and 2 bases from J, the junction contained 6 bases not matched to a gene. CDR1 DFQATT and CDR2 SNEGSKA come from the germline V gene (reference sequence). The CDR3 region has the DNA TGCAGTGCTACCTCCGGGACAGGGGACACAGATACGCAGTATTTT. This gives the protein CSATSGTGDTDTQYF.

This chain links TRBV20-1 with TRBJ1-1; tentative D call: TRBD1 (6 bases). From germline, CDR1 is DFQATT and CDR2 SNEGSKA (reference sequence). The V end lost 6 bases, the J end lost 4 bases, and 12 bases lay between the germline ends. The CDR3 is made up of 12 amino acids. CDR3 DNA: TGCAGTGCGAAAAGGGGGGGCACTGAAGCTTTCTTT. Amino acids: CSAKRGGTEAFF.

This clonotype occurred a few times. V gene TRBV29-1 combines with J gene TRBJ2-1; D possibly corresponds to TRBD1 (6 bases). Trimming stripped 5 bases from V and 0 bases from J, with 8 bases between. CDR3 size: 13 residues. CDR1 SQVTM and CDR2 ANQGSEA come from the germline V gene. The CDR3 nucleotides are TGCAGCGTTCTAGGGGGCTCCTACAATGAGCAGTTCTTC. Its protein product is CSVLGGSYNEQFF.

Concerning this clonotype itself: One base away lies a much larger clone, so this may be a sequencing read error. This chain links TRBV20-1 with TRBJ2-3; TRBD2 is a possible D gene (6 bases). This CDR3 spans 14 amino acids. Germline-derived CDR1 and CDR2 are DFQATT and SNEGSKA (reference sequence). In nucleotides, the CDR3 is TGCAGTGCTCCACTAGCTGAGAGCACAGATACGCAGTGTTTT. The encoded protein is CSAPLAESTDTQCF.

This chain links TRBV7-9 with TRBJ2-1; 14 nucleotides agree with TRBD2. V shed 4 bases, J shed 9 bases, and the junction held 2 bases outside the gene matches. This CDR3 contains 14 residues. The germline gives CDR1 SEHNR, CDR2 FQNEAQ (reference sequence). The CDR3 here is CASSSTSGRVEQFF. CDR3 nucleotide sequence: TGTGCCAGCAGCTCGACTAGCGGGAGGGTTGAGCAGTTCTTC.

The rearrangement links TRBV27 to TRBJ2-1; D is unclear. This CDR3 contains 14 residues. Trimming cost V 2 bases and J 4 bases, with 9 bases left between them. Germline CDR1 and CDR2: MNHEY and SMNVEV (reference sequence). Here the CDR3 DNA reads TGTGCCAGCAGTTTAATGGCAGCTTACAATGAGCAGTTCTTC. It codes for CASSLMAAYNEQFF.

This chain links TRBV20-1 with TRBJ2-5; 11 nucleotides line up with TRBD2. CDR3 size: 14 residues. Per the germline V gene, CDR1 is DFQATT and CDR2 is SNEGSKA (reference sequence). V dropped 1 base and J dropped 5; count of bases not matched to a gene: 3. CDR3 coding DNA: TGCAGTGCTAGAGCTAGCGGGGGGTTGGAGACCCAGTACTTC. The encoded protein is CSARASGGLETQYF.

This clonotype has a count of ten or more. The rearrangement links TRBV28 to TRBJ2-5, with 9 bases matching TRBD1. This CDR3 spans 14 amino acids. J gave up 3 bases and V 7 bases, and 6 bases lay outside the gene matches. Germline V gene lookup returns CDR1 MDHEN and CDR2 SYDVKM. In DNA, the CDR3 is TGTGCCAGCACGGATTGGGACAGGGAAGAGACCCAGTACTTC. It translates to CASTDWDREETQYF. Looking up the rest from reference TRBV28 and TRBJ2-5 gives the full variable domain: DVKVTQSSRYLVKRTGEKVFLECVQDMDHENMFWYRQDPGLGLRLIYFSYDVKMKEKGDIPEGYSVSREKKERFSLILESASTNQTSMYLCASTDWDREETQYFGPGTRLLVL.

This chain uses TRBV15 with TRBJ2-1; 8 nucleotides match TRBD2. J was trimmed by 9 bases and V by 0 bases; bases with no gene match: 10. Germline lookup yields CDR1 LNHNV and CDR2 YYDKDF (reference sequence). CDR3 size: 16 residues. This CDR3 reads CATSRDRGLVISEQFF. CDR3 DNA sequence: TGTGCCACCAGCAGAGATCGGGGACTAGTAATCAGTGAGCAGTTCTTC.

Here the CDR3 reads CASSLGQEFRAGGYEQYF. The CDR3 DNA is TGCGCCAGCAGCTTGGGACAGGAATTCAGGGCGGGAGGCTACGAGCAGTACTTC. The chain recombines TRBV5-1 with TRBJ2-7; 8 bases are shared with TRBD2. Per germline, CDR1 SGHRS and CDR2 YFSETQ. This CDR3 is 18 amino acids long. Trimming cost V 0 bases and J 3 bases; bases outside gene matches: 14. Supplemented by reference TRBV5-1 and TRBJ2-7, the full variable domain reads KAGVTQTPRYLIKTRGQQVTLSCSPISGHRSVSWYQQTPGQGLQFLFEYFSETQRNKGNFPGRFSGRQFSNSRSEMNVSTLELGDSALYLCASSLGQEFRAGGYEQYFGPGTRLTVT.

The chain has TRBV20-1 and TRBJ2-7, with 12 bases fitting TRBD2. The CDR3 has 14 residues. Germline CDR1 reads DFQATT; CDR2 reads SNEGSKA (reference sequence). The V and J ends lost 6 bases and 6 bases, in that order; junction bases with no gene match: 9. CDR3: CSANPSGRAREQYF. The CDR3 region has the DNA TGCAGTGCCAACCCTAGCGGGAGGGCCCGCGAGCAGTACTTC.

This clonotype appeared a few times. The rearrangement uses TRBV10-3 and TRBJ2-5, with D possibly matching TRBD2 (5 bases). The DNA end is a closer match to TRBJ2-1, so the J assignment may be wrong. CDR3 size: 12 residues. The V gene's germline CDR1 is ENHRY and CDR2 SYGVKD. The CDR3 coding sequence is TGTGCCATCAGTGAGAGGGAGCCTGAGCAGTTCTTC. This sequence encodes CAISEREPEQFF.

The V and J genes are TRBV7-9 and TRBJ2-4, with D hard to call. The V gene lost 5 bases and the J gene lost 15 bases, with 20 bases spanning the gap. This CDR3 spans 13 amino acids. Germline V CDR1 and CDR2: SEHNR, FQNEAQ (reference sequence). The CDR3 DNA reads TGTGCCAGCAGCCCGCAGGAGCCAGGCGTAGGGTACTTC. Its translation is CASSPQEPGVGYF. The variable domain in full, completed from reference TRBV7-9 and TRBJ2-4, reads DTGVSQNPRHKITKRGQNVTFRCDPISEHNRLYWYRQTLGQGPEFLTYFQNEAQLEKSRLLSDRFSAERPKGSFSTLEIQRTEQGDSAMYLCASSPQEPGVGYFGAGTRLSVL.

Here the CDR3 DNA reads TGCAGTGCAAAGCGGGAGACCTGGGGGGAGCAGTACTTC. It is translated as CSAKRETWGEQYF. This rearrangement joins TRBV20-1 to TRBJ2-7, with 8 bases matching TRBD2. The germline CDR1 and CDR2 sequences are DFQATT and SNEGSKA (reference sequence). This CDR3 comprises 13 residues. The V gene end was trimmed by 6 bases and the J gene end by 7 bases; junction bases not matched to a gene: 11.

This chain connects TRBV15 to TRBJ1-3; D is uncertain. The V gene lost 1 base and the J gene lost 0 bases, with 10 bases spanning the gap. The length of the CDR3 is 16 residues. Germline V gene data show CDR1 as LNHNV and CDR2 as YYDKDF (reference sequence). In nucleotides, the CDR3 is TGTGCCACCAGCAGAGGAGCGGTAAACTCTGGAAACACCATATATTTT. Amino acids: CATSRGAVNSGNTIYF. Complete variable domain (other parts from reference TRBV15 and TRBJ1-3): DAMVIQNPRYQVTQFGKPVTLSCSQTLNHNVMYWYQQKSSQAPKLLFHYYDKDFNNEADTPDNFQSRRPNTSFCFLDIRSPGLGDTAMYLCATSRGAVNSGNTIYFGEGSWLTVV.

In this sample, this clonotype turned up once. This chain joins TRBV20-1 and TRBJ2-1, with D maybe TRBD1 (6 bases). V lost 6 bases and J lost 8, with 23 bases in between. Germline CDR1 DFQATT, CDR2 SNEGSKA (reference sequence). The CDR3 loop spans 15 amino acids. CDR3 region: CSALTGRGRYDEQFF. CDR3 bases: TGCAGTGCATTGACAGGCCGTGGCCGATACGATGAGCAGTTCTTC.

The rearrangement links TRBV18 to TRBJ2-1; D remains ambiguous. V was trimmed by 4 bases and J by 7 bases, leaving 11 bases between them. The CDR3 is 13 residues long. CDR1 KGHSH and CDR2 LQKENI come from the germline V gene. CDR3 DNA sequence: TGTGCCAGCTCACTATATGGTGGGAATGAGCAGTTCTTC. This codes for CASSLYGGNEQFF.

This clonotype was detected ten times or more. The chain couples TRBV7-2 to TRBJ2-5, with 14 bases fitting TRBD2. The J call may be faulty, since TRBJ2-7 better matches the DNA end. Germline V gene sequence: CDR1 SGHTA, CDR2 FQGNSA. This CDR3 comprises 15 residues. The CDR3 sequence is CASSTGLAGVDEQYF. The CDR3 coding sequence is TGTGCCAGCAGCACGGGACTAGCGGGAGTAGACGAGCAGTACTTC.

The chain carries TRBV28 and TRBJ1-4, with TRBD1 matching 8 bases. CDR3 length equals 14 residues. With V trimmed by 4 bases and J by 7 bases, 5 bases remained unmatched. The germline gives CDR1 MDHEN, CDR2 SYDVKM. In DNA form, the CDR3 reads TGTGCCAGCAGTTCGGACAGGGTCGGTGAAAAACTGTTTTTT. Translated: CASSSDRVGEKLFF.